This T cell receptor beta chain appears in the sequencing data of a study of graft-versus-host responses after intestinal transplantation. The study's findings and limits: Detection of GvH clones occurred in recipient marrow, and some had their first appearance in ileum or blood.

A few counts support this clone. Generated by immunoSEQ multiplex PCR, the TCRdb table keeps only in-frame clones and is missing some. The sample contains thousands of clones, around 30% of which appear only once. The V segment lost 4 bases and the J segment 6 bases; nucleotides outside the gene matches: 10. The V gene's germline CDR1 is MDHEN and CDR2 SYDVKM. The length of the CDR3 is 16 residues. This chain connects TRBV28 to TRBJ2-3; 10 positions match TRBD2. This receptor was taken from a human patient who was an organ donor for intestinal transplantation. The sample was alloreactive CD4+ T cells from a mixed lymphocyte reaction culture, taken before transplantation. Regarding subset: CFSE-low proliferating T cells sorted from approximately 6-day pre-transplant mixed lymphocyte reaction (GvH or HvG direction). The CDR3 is CASSSPASGSGDTQYF. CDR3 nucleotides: TGTGCCAGCAGTTCTCCGGCTAGCGGGAGCGGTGATACGCAGTATTTT.